The T cell receptor beta chain described here comes from a study of CD8+ T cells in alopecia areata. Study context: Administration of oral tofacitinib to treated patients was at 5 to 10 mg twice daily.

As to this clone: Its specificity is not known.

The CDR3 is made up of 16 amino acids. Between the trimmed V and J ends, which lost 0 bases and 0 bases, there was a span of 9 bases. Germline CDR1 and CDR2: SGDLS and YYNGEE. Sequencing templates came from extracted RNA that was reverse transcribed into cDNA. This table comes from immunoSEQ multiplex PCR, and its TCRdb copy is limited to in-frame clones, with some not included. This sample has roughly 250,000 clones, with about two thirds found just once. Whole-study findings and limits: Affected scalp, especially in alopecia totalis/universalis, had a higher clonality than normal scalp did. With patients, TCR sharing proved less clear than in mice, a difference possibly related to HLA.

Here the sequenced sample was CD4+ T cells sorted from blood, taken at week 0. This sequence was found in a human donor with alopecia areata. The chain uses TRBV9 and TRBJ1-4; TRBD1 is a possible D gene (6 bases). CDR3 in DNA: TGTGCCAGCAGCGTAGCCGGGGGCACAACTAATGAAAAACTGTTTTTT. Translating gives CASSVAGGTTNEKLFF.